The rows below give T cell receptor beta chains drawn from one sample of a study of identifying expanded T cells in peripheral blood. The repertoire was sequenced with immunoSEQ multiplex PCR; TCRdb's copy has only in-frame clones and lacks some. Counted here are under 95,000 clones, around nine tenths occurring once; the ten biggest clones make up 2.8%. Sequenced material: blood. Receptor source: a person aged 18 to 75 in good health. The CDR3 runs from the conserved cysteine through the conserved F or W. D genes are given only for firm matches. Clone size is stated in some rows and not others, as once, few, many or a class when expanded.

J	size	V	D	CDR3	DNA
TRBJ2-3	-	TRBV9	-	CASSVGVGPTDTQYF	TGTGCCAGCAGCGTAGGCGTGGGGCCAACAGATACGCAGTATTTT
TRBJ2-7	-	TRBV2	-	CASSEYGEQYF	TGTGCCAGCAGTGAATACGGGGAGCAGTACTTC
TRBJ2-6	-	TRBV5-6	-	CASSLVGANVLTF	TGTGCCAGCAGCTTGGTTGGGGCCAACGTCCTGACTTTC
TRBJ2-1	-	TRBV4-1	-	CASSLVGGSYNEQFF	TGCGCCAGCAGCCTTGTGGGGGGATCTTACAATGAGCAGTTCTTC
TRBJ2-7	-	TRBV7-8	-	CASSLGREQYF	TGTGCCAGCAGCTTAGGGCGGGAGCAGTACTTC
TRBJ2-1	-	TRBV14	-	CASSQDTREQFF	TGTGCCAGCAGCCAAGATACGAGAGAGCAGTTCTTC
TRBJ2-7	-	TRBV11-2	-	CASSPSRSYEQYF	TGTGCCAGCAGCCCCTCGAGGAGCTACGAGCAGTACTTC
TRBJ2-1	-	TRBV6-1	-	CASSEMRWEQFF	TGTGCCAGCAGTGAGATGCGTTGGGAGCAGTTCTTC
TRBJ2-5	-	TRBV27	-	CASSLSQGGLALETQYF	TGTGCCAGCAGTTTATCTCAGGGGGGTCTAGCGTTAGAGACCCAGTACTTC
TRBJ1-2	-	TRBV12-5	TRBD1	CASGLPGTENRNYGYTF	TGTGCTAGTGGTTTGCCCGGGACAGAAAACCGAAACTATGGCTACACCTTC
TRBJ2-7	-	TRBV11-2	TRBD1	CASSLGPTGIYEQYF	TGTGCCAGCAGCTTAGGCCCGACAGGGATCTACGAGCAGTACTTC
TRBJ1-6	-	TRBV12-5	-	CASGEEVDSPLHF	TGTGCTAGTGGCGAAGAAGTGGATTCACCCCTCCACTTT
TRBJ1-2	once	TRBV9	-	CASSGAEGGFDYGYTF	TGTGCCAGCAGCGGGGCGGAGGGGGGTTTCGACTATGGCTACACCTTC
TRBJ2-7	-	TRBV13	TRBD1	CASSLGTGRYEQYF	TGTGCCAGCAGCTTAGGGACAGGGCGGTACGAGCAGTACTTC
TRBJ2-3	-	TRBV7-2	TRBD2	CASSLRPSGTFSTDTQYF	TGTGCCAGCAGCTTAAGGCCAAGCGGGACCTTCAGTACAGATACGCAGTATTTT
TRBJ2-7	-	TRBV5-4	TRBD2	CASHHGTSGSSAYEQYF	TGTGCCAGCCATCATGGGACTAGCGGGAGCTCCGCCTACGAGCAGTACTTC
TRBJ2-7	-	TRBV5-6	TRBD2	CASSQAGTYEQYF	TGTGCCAGCAGCCAAGCGGGGACCTACGAGCAGTACTTC
TRBJ1-6	few	TRBV7-2	-	CASSGVFNSPLHF	TGTGCCAGCAGCGGGGTCTTCAATTCACCCCTCCACTTT
TRBJ2-5	once	TRBV10-3	TRBD2	CAISVGLAGGQETQYF	TGTGCCATCAGTGTCGGACTAGCGGGGGGGCAAGAGACCCAGTACTTC
TRBJ2-7	-	TRBV2	TRBD2	CASRTSGGYEQYF	TGTGCCAGCCGGACTAGCGGGGGCTACGAGCAGTACTTC
TRBJ2-5	-	TRBV6-5	-	CASSGYQETQYF	TGTGCCAGCAGCGGGTACCAAGAGACCCAGTACTTC
TRBJ2-7	-	TRBV28	TRBD2	CASRTSGVPVNF	TGTGCCAGCCGGACTAGCGGGGTTCCAGTTAACTTC